The sequence of this T cell receptor beta chain was determined in a study of T cell responses to AZD1222 COVID-19 vaccine (dated by TCRdb to about 2021). Regarding the complete study: TCR sequencing was performed for about 240 trial participants, of whom about 200 were given two doses of AZD1222 and about 25 were given two doses of MenACWY control vaccine. Trial participants were enrolled by age into subgroups of 18-55, 56-69 and 70-plus years, and around 150, 28 and 57 TCR-sequenced participants, respectively, were included in these subgroups. What the research found in general, with its limitations: Participants were mostly white British, with more females than males. The authors suggested clonal diversity may have been underestimated. Spike-specific TCR breadth and depth rose significantly after two AZD1222 doses compared with day 0 and with MenACWY recipients. Conclusions about previously exposed vaccinees were limited because only a handful of AZD1222 recipients were SARS-CoV-2 seropositive at baseline. Nearly half of unique spike-specific TCRs reportedly recognized epitopes outside regions mutated in the B.1.351 and B.1.1.7 variants. The vaccine-associated CD4 TCRs covered the entire spike protein, and the dominant responses fell in regions 160-218 and 743-854. In the small 56-69-year group, the increase in depth fell short of significance, most likely because of low power. Because no samples from the day 14 peak response were available, repertoires could be characterized only after the peak T cell response.

In light of the paper, this sample's time point label describes: sample from adult after SARS-CoV-2 infection, after symptom onset. A couple of convalescent COVID-19 patients, sampled after symptom onset from adults with prior SARS-CoV-2 infection, were also TCR-sequenced for comparison. The CDR3 starts with the cysteine, ends with the phenylalanine, and has 17 residues. Only CDR3 DNA remains: 51 bases, in frame from the first base. V has 3 bases trimmed and J has 1 base trimmed; junction bases matching no gene number 10. CDR1 is given as SEHNR and CDR2 as FQNEAQ, both from the germline V gene (reference sequence). The CDR3 regions of human TCRbeta chains were subjected to immunosequencing. The study's processing was this. TCRs in the repertoires were matched against a reference library of SARS-CoV-2-specific TCRs that had been generated with the MIRA antigen-specificity platform. Breadth was defined as the fraction of unique TCRs that were SARS-CoV-2-associated, and depth was defined as the fraction of total T cells that were SARS-CoV-2-associated. Using the MIRA data, each spike-specific TCR was assigned both to the spike region to which the TCR was reactive and to a CD4 or CD8 class. Log10-transformed breadth and depth values were compared by one-way ANOVA with Sidak's multiple comparisons tests. In TCRdb, the immuneACCESS table is reduced to in-frame sequences with V and J assigned. These tables do not hold every clone; where another copy was compared, an unresolved V gene accounts for under half, and the others remain unexplained. D and trimming were read from the DNA, whereas the V and J calls and clone size are those reported in that table. The sample table contains about 140,000 clones; only one count was recorded for 85% to 95% of them. The ten biggest clones cover 9% to 15% of the sample.

Of note for this clone: Its antigen remains undetermined. No quality values exist for individual bases; no much larger clone is one base distant.

The sequence joins TRBV7-9 to TRBJ2-7; 9 of the junction bases match TRBD1. Sequences were derived from peripheral blood, sampled after recovery from COVID-19. The receptor was isolated from an adult who had recovered from COVID-19. The CDR3 region: CASSFALRQGGSYEQYF. The nucleotide sequence reads TGTGCCAGCAGCTTCGCACTGAGACAGGGGGGATCCTACGAGCAGTACTTC.